The clone carrying this T cell receptor (beta chain) has at least ten counts. The antigen is unknown. The data derive from a study of identical twins. Study conclusions and caveats: Monozygotic twin pairs showed more out-of-frame TCR alpha sharing than models estimated. Memory repertoires lacked the insertion deficit that abundant cord blood beta clonotypes showed.

V was clipped by 5 bases and J by 3 bases; unmatched bases: 5. The CDR3 is 15 residues long. TCRdb independently ran MiXCR on the 5' RACE reads; one entry per CDR3 protein. In the table there are roughly 570,000 distinct CDR3 sequences, 7.5% to 10% of which are singletons. This sample was shared with a second study, whose subject was yellow fever vaccine responses in identical twins.

The chain is built from TRBV12-3 or TRBV12-4 and TRBJ2-2, with 8 nucleotides matching TRBD1. Sequenced: PBMCs. The TCR originated in a woman between 18 and 29 years old in good health. This CDR3 is CASSTRQGYTGELFF. The DNA for the CDR3 is TGTGCCAGCAGTACCCGACAGGGGTACACCGGGGAGCTGTTTTTT.